The rows below give T cell receptor beta chains drawn from one sample of a study of T cell responses to AZD1222 COVID-19 vaccine. The repertoire was sequenced with immunoSEQ multiplex PCR; TCRdb's copy has only in-frame clones and lacks some. The table records under 140,000 clones, about 94% of them present only once. Sequencing used peripheral blood, obtained 28 days after the second AZD1222 dose. These receptors were taken from an adult who received the AZD1222 COVID-19 vaccine. The CDR3 runs from the conserved cysteine through the conserved F or W. D genes are given only for firm matches.

CDR3 length: 17
J gene: TRBJ1-4
D gene: -
V gene: TRBV20-1
CDR3 DNA: TGCAGTGCTAGTAAAGGGACGGGTCTTACTAACAATGAAAAACTGTTTTTT
CDR3 protein: CSASKGTGLTNNEKLFF

CDR3 length: 13
J gene: TRBJ1-1
D gene: -
V gene: TRBV3-1/TRBV3-2
CDR3 DNA: TGTGCCAGCAGCCATGTGGCGGGGCTTGGTGCTTTCTTT
CDR3 protein: CASSHVAGLGAFF

CDR3 length: 16
J gene: TRBJ1-1
D gene: -
V gene: TRBV28
CDR3 DNA: TGTGCCAGCAGTATCGACCCGGGGGGGTTGAACACTGAAGCTTTCTTT
CDR3 protein: CASSIDPGGLNTEAFF

CDR3 length: 13
J gene: TRBJ1-1
D gene: -
V gene: TRBV5-1
CDR3 DNA: TGCGCCAGCAGCTTATCAGGGTACACTGAAGCTTTCTTT
CDR3 protein: CASSLSGYTEAFF

CDR3 length: 11
J gene: TRBJ1-2
D gene: -
V gene: TRBV2
CDR3 DNA: TGTGCCAGCAGTCCCAACCATGGCTACACCTTC
CDR3 protein: CASSPNHGYTF

CDR3 length: 13
J gene: TRBJ2-1
D gene: -
V gene: TRBV6-5
CDR3 DNA: TGTGCCAGCCGAAAGTCGGGGGCGAATGAGCAGTTCTTC
CDR3 protein: CASRKSGANEQFF

CDR3 length: 14
J gene: TRBJ2-7
D gene: -
V gene: TRBV27
CDR3 DNA: TGTGCCAGCAGTCCCTCGGACAGATCGAACGAGCAGTACTTC
CDR3 protein: CASSPSDRSNEQYF

CDR3 length: 14
J gene: TRBJ2-1
D gene: -
V gene: TRBV3-1/TRBV3-2
CDR3 DNA: TGTGCCAGCAGCCATCGGAGATTTCGAGGTGAGCAGTTCTTC
CDR3 protein: CASSHRRFRGEQFF

CDR3 length: 16
J gene: TRBJ1-6
D gene: -
V gene: TRBV5-6
CDR3 DNA: TGTGCCAGCAGCTTGGTGGGGTTTACCCCGGGTGCACCCCTCCACTTT
CDR3 protein: CASSLVGFTPGAPLHF

CDR3 length: 17
J gene: TRBJ1-6
D gene: -
V gene: TRBV6-1
CDR3 DNA: TGTGCCAGCAGTGAAGATTTGGCAGTCTCCTATAATTCACCCCTCCACTTT
CDR3 protein: CASSEDLAVSYNSPLHF

CDR3 length: 15
J gene: TRBJ1-6
D gene: -
V gene: TRBV18
CDR3 DNA: TGTGCCAGCTCACCGCCAGGGGCGACGGGGTCACCCCTCCACTTT
CDR3 protein: CASSPPGATGSPLHF

CDR3 length: 14
J gene: TRBJ1-2
D gene: -
V gene: TRBV15
CDR3 DNA: TGTGCCACCAGCGTGAGCCGGCGGAACTATGGCTACACCTTC
CDR3 protein: CATSVSRRNYGYTF

CDR3 length: 14
J gene: TRBJ1-5
D gene: -
V gene: TRBV6-5
CDR3 DNA: TGTGCCAGCAGTTACAGATATAGCAATCAGCCCCAGCATTTT
CDR3 protein: CASSYRYSNQPQHF

CDR3 length: 14
J gene: TRBJ2-7
D gene: -
V gene: TRBV2
CDR3 DNA: TGTGCCAGCAGAGACCTAAAGACAGGTGCCTGGCAGTACTTC
CDR3 protein: CASRDLKTGAWQYF

CDR3 length: 15
J gene: TRBJ2-6
D gene: -
V gene: TRBV6-5
CDR3 DNA: TGTGCCAGCAGAGTGATATCCTCTGGGGCCAACGTCCTGACTTTC
CDR3 protein: CASRVISSGANVLTF

CDR3 length: 13
J gene: TRBJ1-3
D gene: -
V gene: TRBV3-1/TRBV3-2
CDR3 DNA: TGTGCCAGCAGCCAAGATGCGGGAAACACCATATATTTT
CDR3 protein: CASSQDAGNTIYF

CDR3 length: 13
J gene: TRBJ1-1
D gene: -
V gene: TRBV6-5
CDR3 DNA: TGTGCCAGCAGTTTCGTCAGGGGAACTGAAGCTTTCTTT
CDR3 protein: CASSFVRGTEAFF

CDR3 length: 14
J gene: TRBJ1-2
D gene: -
V gene: TRBV9
CDR3 DNA: TGTGCCAGCAGCCCCGGGGAGGGCGGGTATGGCTACACCTTC
CDR3 protein: CASSPGEGGYGYTF

CDR3 length: 13
J gene: TRBJ1-2
D gene: -
V gene: TRBV6-5
CDR3 DNA: TGTGCCAGCAACGGACCGAATAACTATGGCTACACCTTC
CDR3 protein: CASNGPNNYGYTF